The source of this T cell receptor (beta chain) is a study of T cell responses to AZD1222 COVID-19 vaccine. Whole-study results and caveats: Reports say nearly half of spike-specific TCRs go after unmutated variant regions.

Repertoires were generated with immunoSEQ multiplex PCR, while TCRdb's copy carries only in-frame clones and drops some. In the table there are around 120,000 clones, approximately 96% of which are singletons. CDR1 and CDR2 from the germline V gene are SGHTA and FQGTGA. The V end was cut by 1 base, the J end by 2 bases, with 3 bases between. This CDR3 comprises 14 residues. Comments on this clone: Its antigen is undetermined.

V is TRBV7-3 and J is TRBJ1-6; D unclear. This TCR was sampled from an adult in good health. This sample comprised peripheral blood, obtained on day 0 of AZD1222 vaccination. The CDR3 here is CASSLSPYNSPLHF. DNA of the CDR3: TGTGCCAGCAGCTTAAGTCCCTATAATTCACCCCTCCACTTT.